These 4 T cell receptor beta chains were all obtained from the same sample, sequenced in a study of lymphopenia after photon versus proton radiotherapy. The repertoire was sequenced with immunoSEQ multiplex PCR; TCRdb's copy has only in-frame clones and lacks some. The data show 70,000 or so clones, with 85% to 95% seen just once and 2.2% held by the top ten. The material was peripheral blood, obtained from a patient treated with photon-based radiotherapy. The receptors come from a middle-aged woman with cholangiocarcinoma.

This clone appeared once. The V gene is TRBV14, the J gene TRBJ2-1; tentatively, D is TRBD2 (6 bases). Germline CDR1 and CDR2: SGHDN and FVKESK. Trimming took 1 base from V and 9 from J, leaving 16 bases between them. CDR3 length: 15 amino acids. Here the CDR3 reads CASSQGRGPGSEQFF. The CDR3 DNA is TGTGCCAGCAGCCAAGGGAGGGGACCCGGGAGTGAGCAGTTCTTC. The variable domain in full, completed from reference TRBV14 and TRBJ2-1, reads EAGVTQFPSHSVIEKGQTVTLRCDPISGHDNLYWYRRVMGKEIKFLLHFVKESKQDESGMPNNRFLAERTGGTYSTLKVQPAELEDSGVYFCASSQGRGPGSEQFFGPGTRLTVL.

On this clone: The junction shows a germline mismatch at one end, possibly a read error. The chain links TRBV6-5 to TRBJ1-1; no reliable D call. This CDR3 comprises 14 residues. Germline V gene data show CDR1 as MNHEY and CDR2 as SVGAGI. This CDR3 reads CASRYSTSGTEAFF. The CDR3 DNA reads as TGTGCCAGCAGATACTCCACCTCGGGAACTGAAGCTTTCTTT.

The V and J genes are TRBV4-2 and TRBJ1-1; unclear D gene. Trimming took 0 bases from V and 0 from J, leaving 11 bases between them. The CDR3 contains 16 residues. Germline assignment: CDR1 LGHNA and CDR2 YNFKEQ. The CDR3 region is CASSQDSLPLNTEAFF. Written as DNA, the CDR3 is TGTGCCAGCAGCCAAGACAGCCTACCCCTGAACACTGAAGCTTTCTTT.

The chain recombines TRBV28 with TRBJ2-2, with 7 bases lining up with TRBD1. This CDR3 has 15 amino acids. V gave up 6 bases and J gave up 0 bases; unmatched junction bases: 4. Per the germline V gene, CDR1 is MDHEN and CDR2 is SYDVKM. In DNA form, the CDR3 reads TGTGCCAGCAGAATGACAGGGACGAACACCGGGGAGCTGTTTTTT. Translating gives CASRMTGTNTGELFF.